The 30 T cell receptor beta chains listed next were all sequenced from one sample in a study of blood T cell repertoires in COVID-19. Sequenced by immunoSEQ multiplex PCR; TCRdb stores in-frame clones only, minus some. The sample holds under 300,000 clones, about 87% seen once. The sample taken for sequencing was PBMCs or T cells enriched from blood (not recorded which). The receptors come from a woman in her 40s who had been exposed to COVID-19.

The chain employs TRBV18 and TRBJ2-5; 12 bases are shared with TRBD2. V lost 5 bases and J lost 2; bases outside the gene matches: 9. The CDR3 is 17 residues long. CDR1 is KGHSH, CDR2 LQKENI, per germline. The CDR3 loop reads CASSILAGGSYQETQYF. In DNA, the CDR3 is TGTGCCAGCTCAATACTAGCGGGAGGATCTTATCAAGAGACCCAGTACTTC.

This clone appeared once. CDR3 residues: CASSPQSNYGYTF. As DNA, the CDR3 is TGTGCCAGCAGCCCCCAATCTAACTATGGCTACACCTTC. The V gene is TRBV7-9, the J gene TRBJ1-2; D call uncertain. Trimming removed 5 bases from V and 0 bases from J, with 7 bases in between. The CDR3 is made up of 13 amino acids. Germline CDR1 SEHNR, CDR2 FQNEAQ (reference sequence).

The CDR3 here is CASSLGQSSYEQYF. The CDR3 region has the DNA TGTGCCAGCAGCCTAGGACAGAGCTCCTACGAGCAGTACTTC. The chain carries TRBV5-6 and TRBJ2-7; tentative D call: TRBD1 (6 bases). Trimming removed 4 bases from V and 0 bases from J, with 11 bases in between. This CDR3 is 14 amino acids long. Per the germline V gene, CDR1 is SGHDT and CDR2 is YYEEEE. Based on the CDR3 plus reference TRBV5-6 and TRBJ2-7, the full variable domain is DAGVTQSPTHLIKTRGQQVTLRCSPKSGHDTVSWYQQALGQGPQFIFQYYEEEERQRGNFPDRFSGHQFPNYSSELNVNALLLGDSALYLCASSLGQSSYEQYFGPGTRLTVT.

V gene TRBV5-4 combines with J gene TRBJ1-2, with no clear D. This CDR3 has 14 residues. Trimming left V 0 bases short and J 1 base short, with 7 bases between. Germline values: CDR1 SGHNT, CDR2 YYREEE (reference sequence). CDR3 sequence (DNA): TGTGCCAGCAGCTTGGCCGGACTTAACTATGGCTACACCTTC. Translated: CASSLAGLNYGYTF. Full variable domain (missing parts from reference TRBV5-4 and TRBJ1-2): ETGVTQSPTHLIKTRGQQVTLRCSSQSGHNTVSWYQQALGQGPQFIFQYYREEENGRGNFPPRFSGLQFPNYSSELNVNALELDDSALYLCASSLAGLNYGYTFGSGTRLTVV.

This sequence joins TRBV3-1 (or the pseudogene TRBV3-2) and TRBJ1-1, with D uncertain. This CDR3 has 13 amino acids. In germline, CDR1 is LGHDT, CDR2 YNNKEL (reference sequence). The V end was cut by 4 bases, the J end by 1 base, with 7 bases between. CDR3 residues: CASSLTRNTEAFF. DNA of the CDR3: TGTGCCAGCAGCCTAACTCGGAACACTGAAGCTTTCTTT.

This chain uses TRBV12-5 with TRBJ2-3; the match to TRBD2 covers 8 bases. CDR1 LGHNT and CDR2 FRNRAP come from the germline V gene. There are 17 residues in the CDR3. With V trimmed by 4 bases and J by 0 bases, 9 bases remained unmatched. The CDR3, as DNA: TGTGCTAGTGGTTCGGGTACTAGCGGTACTAGCACAGATACGCAGTATTTT. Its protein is CASGSGTSGTSTDTQYF.

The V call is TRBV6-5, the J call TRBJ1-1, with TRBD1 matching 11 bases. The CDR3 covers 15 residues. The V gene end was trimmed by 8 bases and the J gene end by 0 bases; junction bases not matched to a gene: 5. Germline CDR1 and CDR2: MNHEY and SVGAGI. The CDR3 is CASLDRGRLNTEAFF. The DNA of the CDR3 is TGTGCCAGCCTGGACAGGGGGCGTTTGAACACTGAAGCTTTCTTT.

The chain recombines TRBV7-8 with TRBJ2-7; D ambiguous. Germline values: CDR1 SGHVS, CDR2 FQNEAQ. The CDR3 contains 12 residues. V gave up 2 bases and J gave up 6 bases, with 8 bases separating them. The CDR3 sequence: CASSLLVGEQYF. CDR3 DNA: TGTGCCAGCAGCTTACTAGTCGGCGAGCAGTACTTC. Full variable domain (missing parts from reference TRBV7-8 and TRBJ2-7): GAGVSQSPRYKVAKRGQDVALRCDPISGHVSLFWYQQALGQGPEFLTYFQNEAQLDKSGLPSDRFFAERPEGSVSTLKIQRTQQEDSAVYLCASSLLVGEQYFGPGTRLTVT.

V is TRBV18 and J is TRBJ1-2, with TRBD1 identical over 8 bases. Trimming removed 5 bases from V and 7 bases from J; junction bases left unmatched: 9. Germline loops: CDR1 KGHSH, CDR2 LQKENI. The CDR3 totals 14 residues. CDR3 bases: TGTGCCAGCTCAGGCGAGAACAGGGGGATTGGCTACACCTTC. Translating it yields CASSGENRGIGYTF.

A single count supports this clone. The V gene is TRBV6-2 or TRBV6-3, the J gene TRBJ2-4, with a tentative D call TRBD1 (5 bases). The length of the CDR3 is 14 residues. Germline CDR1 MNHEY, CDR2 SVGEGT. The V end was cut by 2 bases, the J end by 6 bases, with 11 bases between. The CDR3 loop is CASSYDRQRNIQYF. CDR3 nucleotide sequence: TGTGCCAGCAGTTACGATCGACAGAGAAACATTCAGTACTTC.

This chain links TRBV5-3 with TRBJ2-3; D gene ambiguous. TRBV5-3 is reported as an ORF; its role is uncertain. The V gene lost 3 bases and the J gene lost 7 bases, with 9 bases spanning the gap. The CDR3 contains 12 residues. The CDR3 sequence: CARSCPTNTQYF. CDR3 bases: TGTGCCAGAAGCTGCCCAACAAATACGCAGTATTTT.

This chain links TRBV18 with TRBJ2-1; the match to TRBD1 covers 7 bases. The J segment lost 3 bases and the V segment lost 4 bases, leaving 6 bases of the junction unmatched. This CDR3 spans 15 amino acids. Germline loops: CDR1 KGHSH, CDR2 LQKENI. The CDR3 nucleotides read TGTGCCAGCTCACGTACGGGACAGAACTACAATGAGCAGTTCTTC. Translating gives CASSRTGQNYNEQFF.

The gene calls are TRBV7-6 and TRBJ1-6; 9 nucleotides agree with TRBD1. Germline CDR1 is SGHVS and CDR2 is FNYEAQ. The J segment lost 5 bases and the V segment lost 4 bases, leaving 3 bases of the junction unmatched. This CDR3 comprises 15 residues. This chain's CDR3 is CASSWRTGDNSPLHF. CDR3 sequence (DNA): TGTGCCAGCAGCTGGAGGACAGGGGATAATTCACCCCTCCACTTT.

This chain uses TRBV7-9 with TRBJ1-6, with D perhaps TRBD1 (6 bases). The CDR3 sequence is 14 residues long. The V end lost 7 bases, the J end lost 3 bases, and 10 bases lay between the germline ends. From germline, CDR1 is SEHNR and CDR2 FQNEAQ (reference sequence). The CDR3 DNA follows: TGTGCCAGCACCAGAGGGGGCTATAATTCACCCCTCCACTTT. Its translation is CASTRGGYNSPLHF.

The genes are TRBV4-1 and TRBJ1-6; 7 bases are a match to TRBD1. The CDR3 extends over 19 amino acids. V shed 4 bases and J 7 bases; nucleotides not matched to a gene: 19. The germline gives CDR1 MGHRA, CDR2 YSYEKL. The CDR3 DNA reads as TGCGCCAGCAGCCGTAAAAACAACCGCAGGGGGTCATTGAATTCACCCCTCCACTTT. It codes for CASSRKNNRRGSLNSPLHF.

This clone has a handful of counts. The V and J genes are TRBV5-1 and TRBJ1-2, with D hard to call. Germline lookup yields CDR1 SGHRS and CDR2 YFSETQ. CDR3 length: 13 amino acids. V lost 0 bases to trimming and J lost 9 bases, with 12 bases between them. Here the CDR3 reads CASSLGGFSRYTF. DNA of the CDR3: TGCGCCAGCAGCTTGGGAGGGTTTTCTCGCTACACCTTC.

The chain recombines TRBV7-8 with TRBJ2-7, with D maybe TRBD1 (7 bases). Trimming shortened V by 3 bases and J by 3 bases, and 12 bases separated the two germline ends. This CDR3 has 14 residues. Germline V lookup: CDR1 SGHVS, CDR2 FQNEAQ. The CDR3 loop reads CASSLRRGLYEQYF. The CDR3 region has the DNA TGTGCCAGCAGCTTGCGGAGGGGGCTCTACGAGCAGTACTTC.

The CDR3, as DNA: TGTGCCAGCTCACCCGCAGCAGGGATTAACATTCAGTACTTC. Encoded protein: CASSPAAGINIQYF. The V and J genes are TRBV18 and TRBJ2-4; a possible D gene is TRBD1 (5 bases). CDR1 is KGHSH, CDR2 LQKENI, per germline. The V and J ends lost 3 bases and 7 bases respectively, with 13 bases between them. This CDR3 has 14 amino acids.

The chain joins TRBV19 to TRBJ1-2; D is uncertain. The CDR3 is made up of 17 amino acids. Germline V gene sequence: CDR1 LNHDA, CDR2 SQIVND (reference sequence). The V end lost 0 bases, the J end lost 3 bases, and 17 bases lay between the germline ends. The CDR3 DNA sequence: TGTGCCAGTAGTATAGATGATTCGTCAGGCCGCTACTATGGCTACACCTTC. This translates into CASSIDDSSGRYYGYTF.

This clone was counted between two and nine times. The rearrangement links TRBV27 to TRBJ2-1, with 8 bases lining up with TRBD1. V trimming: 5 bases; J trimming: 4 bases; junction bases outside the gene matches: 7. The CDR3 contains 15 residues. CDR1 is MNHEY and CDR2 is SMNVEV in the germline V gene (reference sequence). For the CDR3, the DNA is TGTGCCAGCAGTCTGGACAGGGCAATTTACAATGAGCAGTTCTTC. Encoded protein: CASSLDRAIYNEQFF.

CDR3 region: CASSLGPVPSGGRTGELFF. As DNA, the CDR3 is TGTGCCAGCAGCTTAGGCCCGGTCCCTAGCGGGGGAAGAACCGGGGAGCTGTTTTTT. The chain is built from TRBV7-6 and TRBJ2-2; 10 bases agree with TRBD2. V dropped 1 base and J dropped 5; count of bases not matched to a gene: 13. The CDR3 sequence is 19 residues long. CDR1 and CDR2 (germline): SGHVS, FNYEAQ.

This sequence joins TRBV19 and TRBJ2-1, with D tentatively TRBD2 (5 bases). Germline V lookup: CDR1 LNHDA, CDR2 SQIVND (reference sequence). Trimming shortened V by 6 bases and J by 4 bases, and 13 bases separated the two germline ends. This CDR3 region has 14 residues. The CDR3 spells CASRHGGGYNEQFF. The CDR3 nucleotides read TGTGCCAGTAGGCATGGCGGCGGGTACAATGAGCAGTTCTTC.

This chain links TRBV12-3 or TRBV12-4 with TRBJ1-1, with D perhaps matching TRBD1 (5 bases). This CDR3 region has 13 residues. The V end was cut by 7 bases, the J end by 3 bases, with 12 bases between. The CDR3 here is CASTRRGDTEAFF. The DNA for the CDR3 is TGTGCCAGCACCCGGCGGGGGGACACTGAAGCTTTCTTT.

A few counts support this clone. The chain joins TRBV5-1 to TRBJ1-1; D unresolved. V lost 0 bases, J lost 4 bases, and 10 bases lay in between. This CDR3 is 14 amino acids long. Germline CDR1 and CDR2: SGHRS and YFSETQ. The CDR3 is CASSLAGFGTEAFF. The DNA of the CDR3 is TGCGCCAGCAGCTTGGCGGGTTTTGGCACTGAAGCTTTCTTT.

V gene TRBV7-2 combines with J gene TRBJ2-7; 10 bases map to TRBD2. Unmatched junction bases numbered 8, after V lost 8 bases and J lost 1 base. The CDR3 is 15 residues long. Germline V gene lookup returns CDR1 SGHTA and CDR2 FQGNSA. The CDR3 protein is CASFSGGPPSYEQYF. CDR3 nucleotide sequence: TGTGCCAGCTTTAGCGGGGGGCCGCCATCCTACGAGCAGTACTTC.

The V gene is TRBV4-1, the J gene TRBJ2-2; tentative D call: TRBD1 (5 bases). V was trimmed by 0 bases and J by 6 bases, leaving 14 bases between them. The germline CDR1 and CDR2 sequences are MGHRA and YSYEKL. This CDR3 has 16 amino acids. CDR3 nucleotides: TGCGCCAGCAGCCAAGATCCCCCAGGGTCGGCCGGGGAGCTGTTTTTT. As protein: CASSQDPPGSAGELFF.

CDR3 residues: CASTLGGSKNTEAFF. For the CDR3, the DNA is TGCGCCAGCACCCTTGGCGGATCTAAGAACACTGAAGCTTTCTTT. This sequence joins TRBV5-1 and TRBJ1-1; D call uncertain. V lost 6 bases and J 1 base, leaving 16 bases between the germline ends. CDR1 is SGHRS and CDR2 is YFSETQ in the germline V gene. The CDR3 has 15 residues. Full variable domain (rest looked up from reference TRBV5-1 and TRBJ1-1): KAGVTQTPRYLIKTRGQQVTLSCSPISGHRSVSWYQQTPGQGLQFLFEYFSETQRNKGNFPGRFSGRQFSNSRSEMNVSTLELGDSALYLCASTLGGSKNTEAFFGQGTRLTVV.

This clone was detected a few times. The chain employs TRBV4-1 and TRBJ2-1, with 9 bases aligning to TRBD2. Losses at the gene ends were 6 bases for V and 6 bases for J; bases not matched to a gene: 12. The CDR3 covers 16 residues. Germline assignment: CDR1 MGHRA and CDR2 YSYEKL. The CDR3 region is CASRPGPGLAGNEQFF. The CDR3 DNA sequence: TGCGCCAGCAGGCCGGGACCGGGACTAGCTGGCAATGAGCAGTTCTTC.

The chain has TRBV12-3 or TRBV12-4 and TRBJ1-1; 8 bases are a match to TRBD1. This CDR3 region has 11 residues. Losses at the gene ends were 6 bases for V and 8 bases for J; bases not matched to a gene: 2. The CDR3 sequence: CASRNRGEAFF. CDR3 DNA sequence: TGTGCCAGCAGGAACAGGGGGGAAGCTTTCTTT.

CDR3 nucleotide sequence: TGTGCCAGCCCCTACGGCGAGACAGGGGAAAAACTGTTTTTT. Encoded protein: CASPYGETGEKLFF. The chain links TRBV7-9 to TRBJ1-4; 7 bases line up with TRBD1. Germline CDR1 is SEHNR and CDR2 is FQNEAQ (reference sequence). The CDR3 spans 14 residues. The V segment lost 8 bases and the J segment 8 bases; nucleotides outside the gene matches: 11.